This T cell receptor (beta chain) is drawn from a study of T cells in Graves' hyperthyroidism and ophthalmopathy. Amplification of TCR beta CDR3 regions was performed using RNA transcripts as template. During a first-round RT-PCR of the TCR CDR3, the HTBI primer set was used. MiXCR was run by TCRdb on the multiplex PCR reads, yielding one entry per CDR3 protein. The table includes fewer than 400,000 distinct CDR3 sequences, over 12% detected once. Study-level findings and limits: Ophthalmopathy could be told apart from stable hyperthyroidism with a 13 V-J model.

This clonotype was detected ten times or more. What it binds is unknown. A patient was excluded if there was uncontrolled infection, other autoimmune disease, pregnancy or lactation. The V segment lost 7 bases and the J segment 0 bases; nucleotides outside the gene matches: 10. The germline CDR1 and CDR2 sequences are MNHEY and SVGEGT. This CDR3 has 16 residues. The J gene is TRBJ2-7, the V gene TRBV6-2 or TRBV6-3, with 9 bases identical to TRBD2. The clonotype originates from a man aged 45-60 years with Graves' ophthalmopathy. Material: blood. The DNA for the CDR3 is TGTGCCAGCATTCCAGTGACTAGCGGAAGCTCCTACGAGCAGTACTTC. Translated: CASIPVTSGSSYEQYF.